This is a list of T cell receptor beta chains from one sample in a study of cytomegalovirus exposure and HLA in healthy donors. Libraries were prepared by immunoSEQ multiplex PCR; TCRdb keeps only in-frame clonotypes and omits some of them. The sample includes 70,000 to 90,000 clones, about 76% of them seen just once. Sequenced sample: PBMCs. The receptors originated from a male donor in good health and CMV-seropositive. Each CDR3 is given with its conserved first and last residue. D genes are given only for firm matches. Size values are once, few and many counts, or a class for expanded clones, and some rows have none.

>-|TRBV28|-|TRBJ2-7|15
CASSSLQGGDNEQYF
TGTGCCAGCAGTTCCCTCCAGGGTGGGGACAACGAGCAGTACTTC
>-|TRBV10-1|-|TRBJ1-1|13
CASRSTENTEAFF
TGCGCCAGCAGATCCACAGAGAACACTGAAGCTTTCTTT
>-|TRBV6-5|-|TRBJ2-7|15
CASSYSGTQSYEQYF
TGTGCCAGCAGTTATTCCGGGACACAGTCCTACGAGCAGTACTTC
>-|TRBV29-1|TRBD2|TRBJ2-1|13
CSVGGASYNEQFF
TGCAGCGTCGGGGGGGCATCCTACAATGAGCAGTTCTTC
>few|TRBV2|-|TRBJ2-3|16
CATPGSSGVLRDTQYF
TGTGCCACCCCGGGGTCTAGTGGTGTGCTTAGAGATACGCAGTATTTT
>-|TRBV6-1|TRBD2|TRBJ2-7|16
CASSDRRTSSNSRRYF
TGTGCCAGCAGTGATCGTCGGACTAGCAGCAATTCGAGACGTTACTTC
>few|TRBV6-6|TRBD1|TRBJ1-1|14
CASRKRQGPTEAFF
TGTGCCAGCAGGAAACGACAGGGGCCCACTGAAGCTTTCTTT
>once|TRBV18|TRBD1|TRBJ2-3|13
CASSGQGTDTQYF
TGTGCCAGCTCAGGACAGGGCACAGATACGCAGTATTTT
>-|TRBV30|TRBD2|TRBJ2-6|16
CAWSVSGGSGANVLTF
TGTGCCTGGAGTGTCAGCGGGGGTTCTGGGGCCAACGTCCTGACTTTC
>-|TRBV27|-|TRBJ2-2|15
CASRPGLRNTGELFF
TGTGCCAGCAGACCGGGACTCAGGAACACCGGGGAGCTGTTTTTT
>-|TRBV11-1|-|TRBJ2-2|18
CASSPRLTGNVGPGELFF
TGTGCCAGCAGCCCCCGTTTAACAGGGAATGTCGGTCCCGGGGAGCTGTTTTTT
>-|TRBV11-2|TRBD2|TRBJ2-3|16
CASSSPSGGDTDTQYF
TGTGCCAGCAGCTCCCCTAGCGGGGGGGACACAGATACGCAGTATTTT
>-|TRBV19|TRBD2|TRBJ2-1|15
CASSIQSGRAPEQFF
TGTGCCAGTAGTATCCAGAGCGGGAGGGCCCCTGAGCAGTTCTTC
>-|TRBV28|-|TRBJ1-2|13
CASSFGRLYGYTF
TGTGCCAGCAGTTTCGGCAGGCTCTATGGCTACACCTTC
>-|TRBV27|-|TRBJ1-1|15
CASSPTGFENTEAFF
TGTGCCAGCAGTCCGACAGGATTTGAGAACACTGAAGCTTTCTTT
>-|TRBV10-2|TRBD2|TRBJ2-1|16
CASSTGAGGGYNEQFF
TGCGCCAGCTCAACGGGGGCGGGAGGAGGCTACAATGAGCAGTTCTTC
>-|TRBV7-3|-|TRBJ1-5|16
CASSLKGPTGLGTQHF
TGTGCCAGCAGCTTAAAGGGTCCGACAGGCCTGGGGACCCAGCATTTT
>-|TRBV2|-|TRBJ2-3|12
CASSEELATQYF
TGTGCCAGCAGTGAAGAACTAGCTACGCAGTATTTT
>-|TRBV7-9|TRBD2|TRBJ2-1|18
CASSTGLAGPLTYNEQFF
TGTGCCAGCAGCACGGGACTAGCGGGGCCCTTGACCTACAATGAGCAGTTCTTC
>-|TRBV14|-|TRBJ1-2|15
CASSQVPLVGDGYTF
TGTGCCAGCAGCCAAGTTCCCCTAGTAGGTGATGGCTACACCTTC
>few|TRBV2|-|TRBJ2-1|12
CASSQGVDEQFF
TGTGCCAGCAGCCAAGGGGTGGATGAGCAGTTCTTC
>once|TRBV4-3|-|TRBJ1-2|13
CASSQGGEGGYTF
TGCGCCAGCAGCCAAGGCGGTGAGGGCGGCTACACCTTC
>once|TRBV18|TRBD2|TRBJ2-7|16
CASSPSGLAGGYEQYF
TGTGCCAGCTCACCTAGCGGACTAGCGGGGGGGTACGAGCAGTACTTC
>-|TRBV10-3|-|TRBJ2-1|15
CAIRPDGGSYNEQFF
TGTGCCATCAGGCCGGATGGCGGCTCCTACAATGAGCAGTTCTTC
>few|TRBV6-1|TRBD1|TRBJ2-2|16
CASSERGQGWVGELFF
TGTGCCAGCAGTGAGAGGGGACAGGGGTGGGTCGGGGAGCTGTTTTTT
>-|TRBV5-1|TRBD2|TRBJ2-1|15
CASSLAGLGSGEQFF
TGCGCCAGCAGCTTGGCTGGACTAGGTAGCGGTGAGCAGTTCTTC
>-|TRBV6-5|TRBD1|TRBJ1-2|15
CASSHRDRVGYGYTF
TGTGCCAGCAGCCACCGGGACAGGGTGGGGTATGGCTACACCTTC
>few|TRBV29-1|TRBD1|TRBJ2-3|12
CSVDRQGNTQYF
TGCAGCGTTGACCGACAGGGAAATACGCAGTATTTT
>few|TRBV10-3|-|TRBJ1-2|12
CAISEQNYGYTF
TGTGCCATCAGTGAACAGAACTATGGCTACACCTTC
>-|TRBV6-1|-|TRBJ1-1|13
CASGEGQYTEAFF
TGTGCCAGCGGGGAAGGACAGTACACTGAAGCTTTCTTT
>-|TRBV10-3|TRBD2|TRBJ2-7|12
CAISGSKNEQYF
TGTGCCATAAGCGGGAGTAAGAACGAGCAGTACTTC
>-|TRBV19|TRBD1|TRBJ1-1|16
CASSIGWTGDLTEAFF
TGTGCCAGTAGTATAGGCTGGACAGGGGACTTGACTGAAGCTTTCTTT
>-|TRBV5-5|-|TRBJ1-1|14
CASSMDGRNTEAFF
TGTGCCAGCAGCATGGACGGGAGGAACACTGAAGCTTTCTTT
>-|TRBV30|TRBD1|TRBJ2-4|14
CAWSSGQGKNIQYF
TGTGCCTGGAGTTCAGGACAGGGGAAAAACATTCAGTACTTC
>few|TRBV5-4|-|TRBJ1-5|16
CASSLWRAGGNQPQHF
TGTGCCAGCAGCTTGTGGAGGGCGGGGGGCAATCAGCCCCAGCATTTT
>-|TRBV6-6|-|TRBJ1-5|12
CASSYPFQPQHF
TGTGCCAGCAGTTACCCATTCCAGCCCCAGCATTTT
>-|TRBV19|TRBD2|TRBJ2-3|15
CASSSSGGRVDTQYF
TGTGCCAGTAGTAGTAGCGGGGGGAGGGTGGATACGCAGTATTTT
>-|TRBV4-3|-|TRBJ2-3|13
CASSPSSRSTQYF
TGCGCCAGCAGCCCAAGCTCTAGAAGCACGCAGTATTTT
>once|TRBV6-5|TRBD2|TRBJ2-3|14
CASSLGLAADTQYF
TGTGCCAGCAGTTTGGGACTAGCGGCAGATACGCAGTATTTT
>-|TRBV5-5|TRBD1|TRBJ2-7|15
CASSLVGTGNYEQYF
TGTGCCAGCAGCTTGGTTGGGACAGGGAACTACGAGCAGTACTTC
>-|TRBV5-6|TRBD2|TRBJ2-3|16
CASSLELAGGTDTQYF
TGTGCCAGCAGCTTGGAGCTAGCGGGAGGAACAGATACGCAGTATTTT
>-|TRBV7-3|-|TRBJ2-3|14
CASSTGQLTDTQYF
TGTGCCAGCAGCACTGGACAGCTTACAGATACGCAGTATTTT
>-|TRBV7-8|TRBD2|TRBJ2-1|19
CASSPPGVLAGETYNEQFF
TGTGCCAGCAGCCCGCCTGGGGTACTAGCGGGAGAGACCTACAATGAGCAGTTCTTC
>-|TRBV5-1|TRBD2|TRBJ2-7|14
CASSFRTSIDEQYF
TGCGCCAGCAGCTTTCGGACTAGTATCGACGAGCAGTACTTC
>-|TRBV23-1|TRBD2|TRBJ2-1|16
CASSQCGGSPYNEQFF
TGCGCCAGCAGTCAATGTGGCGGGAGCCCCTACAATGAGCAGTTCTTC
>-|TRBV28|-|TRBJ1-5|15
CASSFGGYSNQPQHF
TGTGCCAGCAGTTTTGGGGGGTATAGCAATCAGCCCCAGCATTTT
>-|TRBV27|TRBD1|TRBJ1-4|15
CASSLAGGVSEKLFF
TGTGCCAGCAGTTTAGCAGGGGGCGTTTCGGAAAAACTGTTTTTT
>-|TRBV7-3|-|TRBJ2-2|12
CASSLTSGELFF
TGTGCCAGCAGCTTAACCTCCGGGGAGCTGTTTTTT
>-|TRBV27|TRBD2|TRBJ2-3|16
CASSPTSGRSTDTQYF
TGTGCCAGCAGTCCGACTAGCGGGAGGTCAACAGATACGCAGTATTTT
>-|TRBV10-3|TRBD2|TRBJ2-1|14
CAISESLERGEQFF
TGTGCCATCAGTGAGTCCCTAGAGCGGGGGGAGCAGTTCTTC
>few|TRBV6-1|-|TRBJ1-1|15
CASRPIFREDTEAFF
TGTGCCAGCAGGCCGATTTTCAGGGAAGACACTGAAGCTTTCTTT
>-|TRBV27|TRBD2|TRBJ2-3|11
CASSSGTIRYF
TGTGCCAGCAGTTCCGGGACTATACGGTATTTT
>-|TRBV2|-|TRBJ1-2|14
CASSEIPSIYGYTF
TGTGCCAGCAGTGAAATTCCATCTATCTATGGCTACACCTTC
>-|TRBV29-1|TRBD1|TRBJ2-7|13
CSVEVGTGYEQYF
TGCAGCGTTGAGGTCGGGACAGGGTATGAGCAGTACTTC
>-|TRBV7-9|TRBD1|TRBJ2-1|15
CASSLDGGQGNEQFF
TGTGCCAGCAGCTTAGATGGGGGACAGGGCAATGAGCAGTTCTTC
>-|TRBV18|-|TRBJ2-3|21
CASSPTTGLGGAKLTRDTQYF
TGTGCCAGCTCACCAACGACAGGTCTAGGGGGGGCGAAGTTAACTAGAGATACGCAGTATTTT
>few|TRBV27|-|TRBJ2-7|16
CASSPTRLVVPYEQYF
TGTGCCAGCAGCCCCACGAGACTAGTAGTGCCCTACGAGCAGTACTTC